This TCR beta chain was sequenced for a study of OX40 agonist ivuxolimab in advanced cancers. This CDR3 region has 15 residues. Profiled with immunoSEQ multiplex PCR; TCRdb holds only in-frame clones, not every one. The table shows roughly 49,000 clones, with roughly 86% occurring only once. The chain carries TRBV7-5 and TRBJ1-2. TRBV7-5 constitutes a pseudogene. Source: CD4+ or CD8+ T cells sorted from blood, taken in a trial of the OX40 agonist ivuxolimab. The source is an adult with an advanced solid tumor such as melanoma, head and neck, liver or kidney cancer. This CDR3 reads CARSPFEGSRYGYTF. CDR3 DNA: TGTGCCAGAAGCCCCTTTGAGGGGTCGCGGTATGGCTACACCTTC.